In this sample, the clone carrying this T cell receptor (beta chain) turned up a few times. Its antigen is still unknown. This sample was taken from a study of identical twins. Template switching added a universal primer site, and cDNA bore unique molecular identifiers. TCRdb re-analysed the 5' RACE reads in MiXCR, keeping a single row per CDR3 protein. In the table there are fewer than 650,000 distinct CDR3 sequences, about 7.1% of which are singletons. CDR3 length: 16 amino acids. Germline CDR1 MGHRA, CDR2 YSYEKL. V was pared by 3 bases and J by 5 bases, with 9 bases of the junction left unmatched. Overall study results and limits: For cord blood, abundant beta clonotypes had fewer insertions, unlike memory repertoires, which showed none. Among monozygotic twins, out-of-frame TCR alpha sharing exceeded what models predicted.

The same data also went into a second study, on yellow fever vaccine responses in identical twins.

Sequenced: PBMCs. The chain recombines TRBV4-1 with TRBJ2-1; 8 bases agree with TRBD2. The clonotype was recovered from a woman aged 18-29 years in good health. The CDR3 region is CASSQYSGAKNNEQFF. The CDR3 nucleotides are TGCGCCAGCAGCCAGTATAGCGGGGCAAAGAACAATGAGCAGTTCTTC.